The 21 T cell receptor beta chains below all came from one sample that was sequenced in a study of T cells in Graves' hyperthyroidism and ophthalmopathy. Using RNA transcripts as the source, TCR beta CDR3 regions were amplified. TCR CDR3 underwent first-round RT-PCR with the HTBI primer set. TCRdb re-analysed the multiplex PCR reads in MiXCR, keeping a single row per CDR3 protein. This table has about 840,000 distinct CDR3 sequences, about two fifths appearing once. Material: blood. The source is a young man with Graves' hyperthyroidism.

The chain carries TRBV5-1 and TRBJ2-7; a possible D gene is TRBD1 (5 bases). Germline V lookup: CDR1 SGHRS, CDR2 YFSETQ. Trimming removed 1 base from V and 5 bases from J, with 13 bases in between. The CDR3 has 14 residues. The CDR3 is CASSLTQGIHEQYF. The CDR3 nucleotides read TGCGCCAGCAGCTTGACTCAGGGTATCCACGAGCAGTACTTC.

This chain links TRBV2 with TRBJ2-2; 11 nucleotides line up with TRBD1. This CDR3 comprises 15 residues. Germline CDR1 reads SNHLY; CDR2 reads FYNNEI. V lost 8 bases and J lost 1; bases outside the gene matches: 3. The CDR3 is CASGGQGVNTGELFF. The CDR3 coding sequence is TGTGCCAGCGGGGGACAGGGGGTGAACACCGGGGAGCTGTTTTTT.

This chain joins TRBV2 and TRBJ2-6; 10 positions match TRBD2. Germline CDR1 is SNHLY and CDR2 is FYNNEI. The CDR3 runs 15 residues. Losses at the gene ends were 3 bases for V and 11 bases for J; bases not matched to a gene: 7. In DNA form, the CDR3 reads TGTGCCAGCAGTGAGCAGAGCGGGAGGGCGGACGTCCTGACTTTC. Its protein is CASSEQSGRADVLTF.

This clonotype has ten or more counts. The rearrangement joins TRBV20-1 to TRBJ1-2, with D perhaps TRBD1 (5 bases). Germline-derived CDR1 and CDR2 are DFQATT and SNEGSKA (reference sequence). Trimming took off 3 bases at V and 2 bases at J, with 13 bases between the two ends. The CDR3 is 14 amino acids. CDR3 sequence reads: CSASEGSGNYGYTF. The CDR3 region has the DNA TGCAGTGCTAGCGAGGGTTCAGGGAACTATGGCTACACCTTC.

This clonotype was seen repeatedly, ten times or more. This chain links TRBV15 with TRBJ2-7, with D perhaps TRBD2 (6 bases). The CDR3 consists of 12 residues. Trimming removed 3 bases at V and 6 bases at J, with 9 bases between. Germline V lookup: CDR1 LNHNV, CDR2 YYDKDF (reference sequence). As DNA, the CDR3 is TGTGCCACCAGCAGCCTCGGGGGCGAGCAGTACTTC. Its protein product is CATSSLGGEQYF.

This clonotype was counted many times. The chain joins TRBV12-3 or TRBV12-4 to TRBJ1-5; the match to TRBD1 covers 8 bases. The CDR3 totals 14 residues. V shed 4 bases and J 5 bases; nucleotides not matched to a gene: 4. CDR3 DNA sequence: TGTGCCAGCAGTTACAGGGGGAAGGATCAGCCCCAGCATTTT. This translates into CASSYRGKDQPQHF.

Of note for this clonotype: Because the CDR3 is missing its conserved closing phenylalanine or tryptophan, this is likely a read error. J is TRBJ2-5 and V is TRBV12-3 or TRBV12-4; D gene ambiguous. This CDR3 is 13 amino acids long. Trimming removed 7 bases from V and 7 bases from J, with 16 bases in between. The CDR3 region is CASTEDRLGTQYL. DNA of the CDR3: TGTGCCAGCACCGAAGATAGGCTGGGGACCCAGTACCTC.

With respect to this clonotype: This may stem from a read error, because a much larger clone lies one nucleotide away. Since the CDR3 does not end with the conserved phenylalanine or tryptophan, this likely comes from a read error. The V call is TRBV2, the J call TRBJ2-5; 7 bases agree with TRBD1. The CDR3 is 14 amino acids. The V gene end was trimmed by 5 bases and the J gene end by 1 base; junction bases not matched to a gene: 4. The V gene's germline CDR1 is SNHLY and CDR2 FYNNEI. The CDR3, as DNA: TGTGCCAGCAGTCCGGGACAGCTCCAAGAGACCCAGTACTCC. This encodes CASSPGQLQETQYS.

This clonotype was observed a few times. J is TRBJ2-5 and V is TRBV7-2; 9 bases agree with TRBD2. Germline CDR1 reads SGHTA; CDR2 reads FQGNSA. This CDR3 contains 17 residues. V lost 5 bases to trimming and J lost 4 bases; unmatched junction nucleotides: 14. CDR3 protein: CASSDIVARGGRETQYF. The CDR3 nucleotides read TGTGCCAGCAGCGACATCGTTGCGCGGGGGGGCCGAGAGACCCAGTACTTC.

This clonotype has at least ten counts. The gene calls are TRBV29-1 and TRBJ1-2; D unclear. The CDR3 contains 14 residues. Germline V gene data show CDR1 as SQVTM and CDR2 as ANQGSEA. Between the trimmed V and J ends, which lost 6 bases and 7 bases, there was a span of 21 bases. The CDR3 DNA follows: TGCAGCGTGAGTTTCGGCAGTAGTTATGGTGGCTACACCTTC. It yields the protein CSVSFGSSYGGYTF.

This clonotype has only a few counts. The V and J genes are TRBV7-2 and TRBJ1-2; D ambiguous. Trimming stripped 5 bases from V and 8 bases from J, with 15 bases between. Germline CDR1 and CDR2: SGHTA and FQGNSA. This CDR3 is 13 amino acids long. The CDR3 bases are TGTGCCAGCAGCCAAAGTGGGGTATGGGGCTACACCTTC. Protein sequence: CASSQSGVWGYTF.

CDR3 DNA sequence: TGTGCCAGCAGCTTAGCGAAACTAGCGGGGGCGAAAGAGACCCAGTACTTC. Residues: CASSLAKLAGAKETQYF. This rearrangement joins TRBV7-9 to TRBJ2-5; TRBD2 agrees at 11 bases. The CDR3 covers 17 residues. The junction had 6 bases not matched to a gene; V was cut back by 0 bases and J by 3 bases. Germline V lookup: CDR1 SEHNR, CDR2 FQNEAQ (reference sequence). The variable domain in full, completed from reference TRBV7-9 and TRBJ2-5, reads DTGVSQNPRHKITKRGQNVTFRCDPISEHNRLYWYRQTLGQGPEFLTYFQNEAQLEKSRLLSDRFSAERPKGSFSTLEIQRTEQGDSAMYLCASSLAKLAGAKETQYFGPGTRLLVL.

The chain employs TRBV5-1 and TRBJ2-7, with 7 nucleotides matching TRBD2. Germline V gives CDR1 SGHRS, CDR2 YFSETQ. The ends lost 4 bases at V and 0 bases at J; junction bases unmatched: 13. This CDR3 spans 17 amino acids. DNA for the CDR3: TGCGCCAGCAGCCAAGATCTGGGAGGGAGGCCCTCCTACGAGCAGTACTTC. This codes for CASSQDLGGRPSYEQYF.

This clonotype was recorded at least ten times. The chain couples TRBV2 to TRBJ1-1; D ambiguous. CDR1 and CDR2 (germline): SNHLY, FYNNEI. V gave up 4 bases and J gave up 3 bases, with 9 bases separating them. The CDR3 is 13 amino acids. CDR3 loop: CASSVGRYTEAFF. CDR3 DNA: TGTGCCAGCAGTGTCGGGCGGTACACTGAAGCTTTCTTT.

This clonotype occurred a few times. The CDR3 bases are TGTGCCAGCAGTTTACAGGCCATCAACACCGGGGAGCTGTTTTTT. Protein: CASSLQAINTGELFF. The V call is TRBV6-6, the J call TRBJ2-2; perhaps TRBD1 as D (5 bases). V lost 4 bases to trimming and J lost 2 bases, with 11 bases between them. CDR1 is MNHNY, CDR2 SVGAGI, per germline (reference sequence). CDR3 length equals 15 residues.

The genes are TRBV7-2 and TRBJ1-1; 12 bases are shared with TRBD1. The ends lost 6 bases at V and 3 bases at J; junction bases unmatched: 5. Germline CDR1 is SGHTA and CDR2 is FQGNSA. The CDR3 contains 15 residues. CDR3 DNA sequence: TGTGCCAGCAGTTACGGGACAGGGGGCTACACTGAAGCTTTCTTT. This sequence encodes CASSYGTGGYTEAFF.

On this clonotype itself: A much larger clonotype is one base distant, so this may be a read error. The chain recombines TRBV7-9 with TRBJ1-5; D uncertain. Germline V gene data show CDR1 as SEHNR and CDR2 as FQNEAQ (reference sequence). The CDR3 totals 15 residues. As DNA, the CDR3 is TGTGCCAGCGGCTTATCTGGATCGAGCAATCAGCCCCAGCATTTT. Its translation: CASGLSGSSNQPQHF.

This clonotype was seen a few times. CDR3 nucleotide sequence: TGCAGTGCTAGAGGCCCGACTAGTGCCCCCTACGAGCAGTACTTC. It translates to CSARGPTSAPYEQYF. The gene calls are TRBV20-1 and TRBJ2-7, with a possible D match to TRBD2 (6 bases). In germline, CDR1 is DFQATT, CDR2 SNEGSKA (reference sequence). The CDR3 loop spans 15 amino acids. V was trimmed by 1 base and J by 2 bases, leaving 15 bases between them.

Many counts were recorded for this clonotype. The rearrangement joins TRBV29-1 to TRBJ2-7; D perhaps matches TRBD2 (6 bases). Per germline, CDR1 SQVTM and CDR2 ANQGSEA. The CDR3 is 13 amino acids. V gave up 4 bases and J gave up 4 bases, with 14 bases separating them. CDR3 loop: CSVVGGLWYEQYF. CDR3 bases: TGCAGCGTTGTGGGGGGTCTGTGGTACGAGCAGTACTTC.

This clonotype was seen many times. The genes are TRBV24-1 and TRBJ2-2, with D uncertain. The CDR3 length is 13 residues. Trimming cost V 2 bases and J 7 bases, with 7 bases left between them. Germline-derived CDR1 and CDR2 are KGHDR and SFDVKD. The CDR3 protein is CATSDSYIGELFF. CDR3 nucleotide sequence: TGTGCCACCAGTGATTCCTATATCGGGGAGCTGTTTTTT.

Worth noting for this clonotype: The junction differs from germline at one of its ends, possibly a read error. This chain links TRBV10-3 with TRBJ1-5; weak D call: TRBD1 (5 bases). From germline, CDR1 is ENHRY and CDR2 SYGVKD. This CDR3 is built from 13 residues. CDR3 loop: CATTRDLNQPQHF. The CDR3 DNA is TGTGCCACCACCCGGGACCTAAATCAACCCCAGCATTTT.